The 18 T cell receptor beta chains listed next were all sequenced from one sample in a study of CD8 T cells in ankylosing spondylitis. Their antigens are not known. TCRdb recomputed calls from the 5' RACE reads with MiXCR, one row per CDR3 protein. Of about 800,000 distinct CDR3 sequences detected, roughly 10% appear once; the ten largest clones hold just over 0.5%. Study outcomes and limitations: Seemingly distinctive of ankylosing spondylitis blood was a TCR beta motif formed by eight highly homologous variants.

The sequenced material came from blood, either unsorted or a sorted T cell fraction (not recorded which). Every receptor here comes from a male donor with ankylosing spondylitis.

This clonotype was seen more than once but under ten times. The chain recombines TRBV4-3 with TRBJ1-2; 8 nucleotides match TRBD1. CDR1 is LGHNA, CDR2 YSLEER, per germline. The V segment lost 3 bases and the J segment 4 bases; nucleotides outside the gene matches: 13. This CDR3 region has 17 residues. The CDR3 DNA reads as TGCGCCAGCAGCCAGGAAGGACCTAGGACAGGGATCTATGGCTACACCTTC. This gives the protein CASSQEGPRTGIYGYTF.

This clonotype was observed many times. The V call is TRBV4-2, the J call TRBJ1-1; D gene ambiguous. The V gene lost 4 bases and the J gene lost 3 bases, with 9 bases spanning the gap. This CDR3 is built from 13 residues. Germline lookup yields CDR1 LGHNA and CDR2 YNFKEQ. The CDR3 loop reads CASSPRTDTEAFF. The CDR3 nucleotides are TGTGCCAGCAGCCCCCGGACGGACACTGAAGCTTTCTTT.

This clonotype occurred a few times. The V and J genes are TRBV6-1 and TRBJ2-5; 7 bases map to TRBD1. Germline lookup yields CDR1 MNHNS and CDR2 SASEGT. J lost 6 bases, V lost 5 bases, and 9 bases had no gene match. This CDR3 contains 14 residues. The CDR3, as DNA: TGTGCCAGCAGTCGCGACAGGGCCCGAAAGACCCAGTACTTC. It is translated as CASSRDRARKTQYF.

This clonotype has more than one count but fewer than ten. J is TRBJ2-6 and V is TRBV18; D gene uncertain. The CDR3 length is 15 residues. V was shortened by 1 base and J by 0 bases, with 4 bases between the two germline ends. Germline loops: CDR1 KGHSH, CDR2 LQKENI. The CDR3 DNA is TGTGCCAGCTCACCACAAGCCTCTGGGGCCAACGTCCTGACTTTC. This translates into CASSPQASGANVLTF.

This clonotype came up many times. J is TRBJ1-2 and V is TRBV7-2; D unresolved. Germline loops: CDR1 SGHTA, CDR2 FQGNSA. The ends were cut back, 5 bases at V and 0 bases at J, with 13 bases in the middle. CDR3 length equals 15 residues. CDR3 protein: CASSPDGGANYGYTF. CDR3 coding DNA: TGTGCCAGCAGCCCCGACGGAGGAGCTAACTATGGCTACACCTTC.

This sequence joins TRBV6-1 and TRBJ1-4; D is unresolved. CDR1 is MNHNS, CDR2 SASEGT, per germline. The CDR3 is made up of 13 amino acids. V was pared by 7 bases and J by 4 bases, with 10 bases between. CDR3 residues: CASTRVVNEKLFF. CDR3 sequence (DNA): TGTGCCAGCACCCGGGTCGTTAATGAAAAACTGTTTTTT.

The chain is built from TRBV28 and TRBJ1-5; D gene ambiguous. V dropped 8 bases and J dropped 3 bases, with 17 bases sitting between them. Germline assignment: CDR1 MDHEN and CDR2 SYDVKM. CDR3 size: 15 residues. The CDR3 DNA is TGTGCCAGCCACAATCGGGCGGCCCTCAATCAGCCCCAGCATTTT. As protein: CASHNRAALNQPQHF.

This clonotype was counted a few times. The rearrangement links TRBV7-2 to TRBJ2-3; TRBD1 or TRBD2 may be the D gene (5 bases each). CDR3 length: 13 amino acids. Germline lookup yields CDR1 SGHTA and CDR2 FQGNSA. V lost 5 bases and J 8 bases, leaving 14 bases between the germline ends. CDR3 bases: TGTGCCAGCAGCCCGGACTGGGGCGCTACGCAGTATTTT. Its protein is CASSPDWGATQYF.

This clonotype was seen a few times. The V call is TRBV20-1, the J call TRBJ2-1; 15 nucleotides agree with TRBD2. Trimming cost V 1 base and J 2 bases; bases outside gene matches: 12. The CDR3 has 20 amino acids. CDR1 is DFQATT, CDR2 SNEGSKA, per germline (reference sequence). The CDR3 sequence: CSARGFRTSGRASAYNEQFF. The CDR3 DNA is TGCAGTGCTAGAGGGTTCCGGACTAGCGGGAGGGCCTCGGCCTACAATGAGCAGTTCTTC.

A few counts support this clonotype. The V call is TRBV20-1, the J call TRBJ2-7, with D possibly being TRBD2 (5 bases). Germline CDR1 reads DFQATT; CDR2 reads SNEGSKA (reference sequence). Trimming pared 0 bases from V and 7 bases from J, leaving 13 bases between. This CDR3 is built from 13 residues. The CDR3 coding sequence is TGCAGTGCTAGAGACCCTTACGGGGAAGAGCAGTACTTC. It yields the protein CSARDPYGEEQYF.

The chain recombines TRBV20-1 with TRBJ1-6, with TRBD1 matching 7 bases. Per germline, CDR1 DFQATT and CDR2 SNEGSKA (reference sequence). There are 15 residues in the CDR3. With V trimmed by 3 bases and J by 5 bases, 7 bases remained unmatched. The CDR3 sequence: CSASSGTVHNSPLHF. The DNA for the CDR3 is TGCAGTGCTAGTTCTGGGACAGTACATAATTCACCCCTCCACTTT.

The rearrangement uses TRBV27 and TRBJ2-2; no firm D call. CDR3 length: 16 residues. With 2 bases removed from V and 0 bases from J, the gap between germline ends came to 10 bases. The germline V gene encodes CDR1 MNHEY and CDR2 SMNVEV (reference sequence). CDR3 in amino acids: CASSLIPGTNTGELFF. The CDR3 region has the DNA TGTGCCAGCAGTTTAATCCCAGGAACGAACACCGGGGAGCTGTTTTTT.

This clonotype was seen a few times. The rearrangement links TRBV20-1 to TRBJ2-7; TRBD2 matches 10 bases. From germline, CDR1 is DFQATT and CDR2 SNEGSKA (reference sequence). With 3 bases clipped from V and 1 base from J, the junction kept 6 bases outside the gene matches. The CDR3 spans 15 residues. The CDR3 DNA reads TGCAGTGCTAGTCGGACTAGCGGTTCTTCCTACGAGCAGTACTTC. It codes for CSASRTSGSSYEQYF.

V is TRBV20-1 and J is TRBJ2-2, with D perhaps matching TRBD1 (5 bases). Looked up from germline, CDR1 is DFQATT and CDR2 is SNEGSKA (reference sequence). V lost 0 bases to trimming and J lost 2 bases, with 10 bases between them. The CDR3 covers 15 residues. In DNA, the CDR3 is TGCAGTGCTAGAGACAGGGAATACAACACCGGGGAGCTGTTTTTT. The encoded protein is CSARDREYNTGELFF.

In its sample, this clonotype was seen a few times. The CDR3 DNA follows: TGTGCCAGCAGCAAAACTAGCGGGGAAAGCACAGATACGCAGTATTTT. Translating gives CASSKTSGESTDTQYF. The chain combines TRBV5-6 with TRBJ2-3; TRBD2 agrees at 10 bases. Per the germline V gene, CDR1 is SGHDT and CDR2 is YYEEEE. The CDR3 is made up of 16 amino acids. V was pared by 4 bases and J by 0 bases, with 5 bases of the junction left unmatched. The full variable domain, completed using reference TRBV5-6 and TRBJ2-3, is DAGVTQSPTHLIKTRGQQVTLRCSPKSGHDTVSWYQQALGQGPQFIFQYYEEEERQRGNFPDRFSGHQFPNYSSELNVNALLLGDSALYLCASSKTSGESTDTQYFGPGTRLTVL.

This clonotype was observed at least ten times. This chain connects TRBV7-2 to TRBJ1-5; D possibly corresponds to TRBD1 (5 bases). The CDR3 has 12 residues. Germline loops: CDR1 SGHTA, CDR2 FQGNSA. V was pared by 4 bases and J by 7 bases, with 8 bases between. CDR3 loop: CASSSQGQPQHF. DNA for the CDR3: TGTGCCAGCAGCTCCCAGGGCCAGCCCCAGCATTTT.

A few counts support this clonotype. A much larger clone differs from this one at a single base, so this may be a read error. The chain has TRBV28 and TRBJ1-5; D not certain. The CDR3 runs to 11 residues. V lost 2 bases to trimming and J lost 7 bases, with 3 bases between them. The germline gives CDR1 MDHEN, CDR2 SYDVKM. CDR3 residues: CASSLRQPQHF. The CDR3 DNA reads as TGTGCCAGCAGTTTACGACAGCCCCAGCATTTT.

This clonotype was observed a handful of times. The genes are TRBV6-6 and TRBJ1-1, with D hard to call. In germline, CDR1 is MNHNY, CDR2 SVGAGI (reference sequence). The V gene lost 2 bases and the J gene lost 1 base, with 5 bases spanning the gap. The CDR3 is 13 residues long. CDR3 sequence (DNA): TGTGCCAGCAGTTACCCCCCGAACACTGAAGCTTTCTTT. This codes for CASSYPPNTEAFF.